These T cell receptor beta chains were read from a single sample in a study of shared clonotypes between healthy human individuals. Libraries were prepared by immunoSEQ multiplex PCR; TCRdb keeps only in-frame clonotypes and omits some of them. Of more than 2 million clones in the sample, just under 95% were seen once. Input material: naive CD8+ T cells from PBMCs. The receptors shown here come from a man aged 18 to 29 in good health. Some clones in this sample may be carry-over from other donors' samples. CDR3s leave out the opening cysteine and the closing phenylalanine or tryptophan.

v_call cdr3_aa
TRBV19 ASSIGPLAGSSSYNEQF
TRBV7-9 ASSSSLDGAMNTEAF
TRBV19 ASSPRLVDIQY
TRBV7-9 ASSLPEGTHYGYT
TRBV14 ASSQALNQPQH
TRBV5-4 ASSLEPGDVYGYT
TRBV9 ASSVDRTGLYEQY
TRBV7-9 ASSSTGKPTYEQY
TRBV5-8 ASSLVPASGPQH
TRBV27 ASSLWGTASYEQY
TRBV9 ASSVGGTGYEQY
TRBV7-9 ASSLLSREDDEQY
TRBV9 ASSDRLAGGLYTQY
TRBV7-3 ASSLTPGTGDTDTQY
TRBV2 ASRTGQGDYNEQF
TRBV27 ASSLSRNYEQY
TRBV4-1 ASSQVRTGFSANEQY
TRBV7-9 ASRLGYEQY
TRBV29-1 SASGQYNEQF
TRBV6-5 ASSLRGGQPNEKLF